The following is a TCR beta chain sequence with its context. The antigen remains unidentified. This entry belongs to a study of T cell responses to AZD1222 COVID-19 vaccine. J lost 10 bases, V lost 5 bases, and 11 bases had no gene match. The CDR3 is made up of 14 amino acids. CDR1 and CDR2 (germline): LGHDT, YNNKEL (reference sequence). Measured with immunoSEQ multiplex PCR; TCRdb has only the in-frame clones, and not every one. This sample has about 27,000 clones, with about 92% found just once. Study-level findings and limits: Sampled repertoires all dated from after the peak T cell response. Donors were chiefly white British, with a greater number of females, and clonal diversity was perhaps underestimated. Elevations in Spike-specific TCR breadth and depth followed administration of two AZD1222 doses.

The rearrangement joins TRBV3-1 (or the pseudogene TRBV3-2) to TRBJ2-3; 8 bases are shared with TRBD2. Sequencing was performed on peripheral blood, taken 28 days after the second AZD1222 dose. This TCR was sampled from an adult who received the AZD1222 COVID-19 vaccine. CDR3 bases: TGTGCCAGCAGCGGATCCTTCAGCGGGAGTGCGCAGTATTTT. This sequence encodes CASSGSFSGSAQYF.